This T cell receptor beta chain was sequenced during a study of T cell repertoires in cytomegalovirus infection. Whole-study results and caveats: Ex vivo responses were dominated by HLA-C-restricted CMV-specific TCR beta clonotypes.

Germline V CDR1 and CDR2: SGHAT, FQNNGV. V was shortened by 5 bases and J by 0 bases, with 9 bases between the two germline ends. The CDR3 consists of 14 residues. About this clonotype itself: Its specificity is not known.

TCRdb itself ran the reads through MiXCR, one entry per CDR3 protein. The sample carries 310,000 or so distinct CDR3 sequences, 20% to 30% recorded once. The V call is TRBV11-2, the J call TRBJ2-3, with D unresolved. The specimen was cultured PBMCs, collected from culture after CMV antigen stimulation. This TCR was sampled from a human donor in good health (CMV status not recorded). Some clones in this sample may be carry-over from other donors' samples. This chain's CDR3 is CASSATTSTDTQYF. The DNA for the CDR3 is TGTGCCAGCAGCGCGACGACTAGCACAGATACGCAGTATTTT.